This T cell receptor (beta chain) was identified during a study of Ad26.COV2.S vaccination and SARS-CoV-2 variants (dated by TCRdb to the early 2020s). Regarding the study in general: Donors in the vaccine arm were drawn from COV1001, a multicentre, randomized, double-blind, placebo-controlled phase I-IIa trial testing Ad26.COV2.S in healthy adults. Blinding of investigators to trial group allocation was maintained during experiments and outcome assessment. A total of 32 samples were included in the TCR-sequenced set, comprising roughly 20 Ad26.COV2.S vaccine recipients, 5 placebo recipients and 8 SARS-CoV-2 convalescent individuals. Trial participants were randomized into five groups of five: low-dose or high-dose Ad26.COV2.S given once or twice, or placebo on both occasions. Ad26.COV2.S was given intramuscularly at 5x10^10 or 1x10^11 viral particles, as a single shot or as two shots 56 days apart. Sequencing of the TCRbeta repertoire served to evaluate the specificity and breadth of SARS-CoV-2-reactive T cell receptors following Ad26.COV2.S vaccination. The paper's findings and limits, for the study overall: After vaccination, substantial breadth of spike-specific CD8+ and CD4+ T cell responses was reported. The authors noted that the TCR breadth and depth analyses may have underestimated total T cell responses. Comparable non-spike TCR breadth was observed between vaccine and placebo recipients, consistent with only spike being contained in the vaccine. The study was not powered to compare responses between vaccine doses or regimens. Ad26.COV2.S recipients had higher spike-specific TCR breadth than placebo recipients (P = 0.0014).

A remark on this clone: This clone's antigen is unknown. Qualities for individual bases were not recorded, and no much larger clone is one base off.

The immunoSEQ Assay was used to sequence TCRbeta CDR3 regions. After extraction, genomic DNA underwent amplification by bias-controlled multiplex PCR, followed by high-throughput sequencing. In the source study's methods: To quantify the absolute abundance of each unique TCRbeta CDR3 region, sequences were collapsed and filtered. T cell fraction was estimated by normalization of TCRbeta template counts to usable DNA, with usable DNA being measured through amplification of reference genes present in all nucleated cells. Repertoire TCRs were annotated as SARS-CoV-2-specific by exact matching of V gene, CDR3 amino acid sequence and J gene to a known reactive TCR set. The reference SARS-CoV-2 TCR set was derived from MIRA and filtered for enrichment in COVID-19-positive ImmuneCODE repertoires, a step that removed public or cross-reactive TCRs. Drawing on the MIRA antigens, annotated TCRs were analysed further at the level of specific ORF or position within ORF. Depth was the summed frequency of annotated unique rearrangements, while breadth was defined as annotated unique rearrangements over total unique productive rearrangements. Two-sided Wilcoxon rank-sum tests were used to compare TCR breadth between groups. TCRdb obtained this table from immuneACCESS and retained in-frame rearrangements with V and J assigned. These tables miss some clones; where compared with another copy, unresolved V genes account for less than half of the shortfall, and the remainder is unexplained. Clone size and V and J calls were adopted from that table, with D and trimming inferred from the DNA. In this sample the table shows about 350,000 clones, 86% of which occur a single time. Clones ranked in the top ten supply approximately 11% of the sample.

Interpreted using the paper, the treatment or condition label stands for: some 20 received Ad26.COV2.S at low or high dose, single or two shots; 5 received placebo; per-sample allocation not given. Repertoires of vaccine and placebo recipients were sequenced from samples taken on day 63 after the first injection. Between 29 July and 7 August 2020, Cohort 1b enrolled about 27 adults aged 18-55 years at one site in Boston, USA. As a vaccine, Ad26.COV2.S was a replication-incompetent adenovirus type 26 vector that expressed a prefusion-stabilized SARS-CoV-2 spike protein derived from the original Wuhan strain. The CDR3 contains 13 residues, cysteine and phenylalanine counted. The only DNA kept is the CDR3, 39 bases in frame from the first base. CDR1 MNHEY and CDR2 SVGAGI were looked up in the germline V gene. The germline ends are 5 bases apart after V is trimmed by 5 bases and J by 0 bases.

Sample: peripheral blood, taken in a trial of Ad26.COV2.S vaccine versus placebo. The sequence was collected from a person between 18 and 65 years old who received the Ad26.COV2.S COVID-19 vaccine or a placebo. The rearrangement combines TRBV6-5 with TRBJ1-5, with no D gene named confidently. The CDR3 reads as follows: CASSLNSNQPQHF. In nucleotides, the sequence is TGTGCCAGCAGTCTAAATAGCAATCAGCCCCAGCATTTT.